This T cell receptor (beta chain) was documented in a study of CD4 T cells in relation to SARS-CoV-2 and coronaviruses. For the study at large: Crossreactive spike epitopes shared across donors were mapped to their HLA restriction. Study findings and constraints: Crossreactive clones expanded significantly less to SARS-CoV-2 than monoreactive clones. In 55% to 75% of donors, memory CD4+ clonotypes crossrecognized SARS-CoV-2 and at least one common cold coronavirus spike. Crossreactivity was assessed only for spike protein, not other viral proteins.

TCRdb keeps only in-frame clones here, not all; method: immunoSEQ multiplex PCR. The sample comprises under 90,000 clones, more than 85% of which are singletons, and around 0.23% rests with the top ten. With respect to this clone: Its specificity is unknown.

Unexposed donor CD4+ T cells date from about 2011-2018, before the COVID-19 pandemic. The V gene end was trimmed by 4 bases and the J gene end by 5 bases; junction bases not matched to a gene: 4. The CDR3 sequence is 14 residues long. Per the germline V gene, CDR1 is LNHDA and CDR2 is SQIVND (reference sequence). The receptor was isolated from a human donor in good health. This sequence joins TRBV19 and TRBJ1-4, with 7 bases that match TRBD1. The sequenced sample was naive CD4+ T cells from PBMCs. Subset given: naive CD4+ T cells isolated by negative enrichment. The CDR3 is CASSKGQQNEKLFF. The DNA for the CDR3 is TGTGCCAGTAGTAAGGGACAGCAGAATGAAAAACTGTTTTTT.